This T cell receptor (beta chain) emerged from a study of T cells in Graves' hyperthyroidism and ophthalmopathy. Study-wide points: Model predictions of ophthalmopathy came a median roughly 6.4 months before onset. Most expanded thyroid clonotypes above 0.001 also appeared in blood.

The CDR3 regions of TCR beta were amplified from RNA transcripts. HTBI primers were used for first-round RT-PCR of the TCR CDR3. TCRdb re-called the multiplex PCR reads with MiXCR, one entry per CDR3 protein. The sample lists some 350,000 distinct CDR3 sequences, nearly 15% seen once, with around 20% in the top ten. This clonotype was picked up many times. The antigen is undetermined. Sequencing was done on a sample of blood. This sequence was found in an older woman with Graves' ophthalmopathy.

CDR3 protein: CASSEGARGLGGYTF. In DNA form, the CDR3 reads TGTGCCAGCAGTGAAGGGGCCAGGGGGCTCGGTGGCTACACCTTC. This chain links TRBV6-1 with TRBJ1-2, with TRBD1 matching 8 bases. The CDR3 sequence is 15 residues long. Trimming at V came to 1 base and at J to 7 bases, leaving 8 bases not matched to a gene. Per germline, CDR1 MNHNS and CDR2 SASEGT.